These 30 T cell receptor beta chains were sequenced from one sample in a study of T cell changes during pregnancy in multiple sclerosis. Sequenced by immunoSEQ multiplex PCR; TCRdb stores in-frame clones only, minus some. The sample carries roughly 34,000 clones, approximately 90% recorded once. The specimen comprised CD8+ T cells from peripheral blood mononuclear cells, sampled in the third trimester of pregnancy. The source is a female donor with multiple sclerosis, enrolled in a pregnancy study.

The chain couples TRBV28 to TRBJ2-1; no firm D call. Germline CDR1 MDHEN, CDR2 SYDVKM. The CDR3 extends over 13 amino acids. Trimming pared 2 bases from V and 4 bases from J, leaving 6 bases between. The CDR3 DNA reads TGTGCCAGCAGTTTAGGCCCATACAATGAGCAGTTCTTC. Amino acids: CASSLGPYNEQFF.

The gene calls are TRBV9 and TRBJ2-7; 7 bases agree with TRBD1. V lost 4 bases, J lost 4 bases, and 8 bases stayed unmatched. The length of the CDR3 is 14 residues. The germline gives CDR1 SGDLS, CDR2 YYNGEE. The CDR3 nucleotides are TGTGCCAGCAGCCGAGGACAGGCCGGGTACGAGCAGTACTTC. Translating gives CASSRGQAGYEQYF.

The chain combines TRBV4-1 with TRBJ1-6, with D maybe TRBD1 (5 bases). Germline CDR1 MGHRA, CDR2 YSYEKL. V lost 3 bases and J lost 9, with 12 bases in between. The CDR3 totals 14 residues. The CDR3 DNA follows: TGCGCCAGCAGCCAGGGGGGGTTGGGTTCACCCCTCCACTTT. The encoded protein is CASSQGGLGSPLHF.

This rearrangement joins TRBV6-5 to TRBJ1-5; TRBD1 might be the D (5 bases). With 8 bases removed from V and 5 bases from J, the gap between germline ends came to 13 bases. CDR1 is MNHEY and CDR2 is SVGAGI in the germline V gene. The CDR3 has 13 amino acids. DNA of the CDR3: TGTGCCAGCTCTGGAGGGGTTTATCAGCCCCAGCATTTT. This codes for CASSGGVYQPQHF.

This chain joins TRBV4-3 and TRBJ2-7, with 8 bases fitting TRBD1. The CDR3 sequence is 16 residues long. V shed 0 bases, J shed 3 bases, and the junction held 7 bases outside the gene matches. In germline, CDR1 is LGHNA, CDR2 YSLEER. The CDR3 sequence: CASSQDRGGTGYEQYF. The CDR3 region has the DNA TGCGCCAGCAGCCAAGATCGTGGCGGGACAGGCTACGAGCAGTACTTC.

CDR3 sequence: CASSDQTGELFF. In DNA form, the CDR3 reads TGTGCCAGCAGCGATCAAACCGGGGAGCTGTTTTTT. V gene TRBV9 combines with J gene TRBJ2-2; D gene uncertain. Germline CDR1 and CDR2: SGDLS and YYNGEE. This CDR3 is 12 amino acids long. Trimming shortened V by 3 bases and J by 5 bases, and 5 bases separated the two germline ends.

The CDR3 nucleotides read TGTGCCAGTACCCCCTTCGGAGGCCTGAACACTGAAGCTTTCTTT. Amino acid sequence: CASTPFGGLNTEAFF. The chain is built from TRBV19 and TRBJ1-1; no clear D gene. CDR1 is LNHDA, CDR2 SQIVND, per germline (reference sequence). V was shortened by 7 bases and J by 0 bases, with 15 bases between the two germline ends. The CDR3 extends over 15 amino acids.

This clone came up once. The chain is built from TRBV14 and TRBJ2-3; 9 nucleotides agree with TRBD1. This CDR3 region has 15 residues. CDR1 is SGHDN, CDR2 FVKESK, per germline. V shed 4 bases, J shed 4 bases, and the junction held 6 bases outside the gene matches. This CDR3 reads CASSLGQGRADTQYF. In nucleotides, the CDR3 is TGTGCCAGCAGCCTGGGACAGGGAAGAGCAGATACGCAGTATTTT.

This chain uses TRBV15 with TRBJ1-2, with TRBD1 matching over 9 bases. This CDR3 is built from 14 residues. Germline values: CDR1 LNHNV, CDR2 YYDKDF (reference sequence). V dropped 4 bases and J dropped 8; count of bases not matched to a gene: 8. Here the CDR3 DNA reads TGTGCCACCAGCAACCGGGACAGGGTCACCGGCTACACCTTC. This encodes CATSNRDRVTGYTF.

The chain is built from TRBV5-6 and TRBJ1-4; possibly TRBD1 for D (5 bases). Trimming took off 3 bases at V and 7 bases at J, with 19 bases between the two ends. The germline gives CDR1 SGHDT, CDR2 YYEEEE. The CDR3 is 16 amino acids. The chain's CDR3 is CASSYYPGGSGEKLFF. The CDR3 DNA follows: TGTGCCAGCAGCTACTACCCGGGGGGGTCGGGTGAAAAACTGTTTTTT.

The chain employs TRBV9 and TRBJ1-3; D is uncertain. This CDR3 region has 16 residues. V was cut by 3 bases and J by 0 bases, with 13 bases left in between. Germline CDR1 is SGDLS and CDR2 is YYNGEE. CDR3 loop: CASSEGGRSSGNTIYF. DNA of the CDR3: TGTGCCAGCAGCGAGGGAGGGAGAAGCTCTGGAAACACCATATATTTT.

The rearrangement uses TRBV14 and TRBJ2-7; D is uncertain. Trimming removed 0 bases at V and 2 bases at J, with 11 bases between. The CDR3 covers 15 residues. Germline assignment: CDR1 SGHDN and CDR2 FVKESK. CDR3 loop: CASSQDASYAYEQYF. As DNA, the CDR3 is TGTGCCAGCAGCCAAGATGCTAGTTATGCCTACGAGCAGTACTTC.

The genes are TRBV29-1 and TRBJ2-2; D is ambiguous. There are 14 residues in the CDR3. V was trimmed by 0 bases and J by 5 bases, leaving 10 bases between them. In germline, CDR1 is SQVTM, CDR2 ANQGSEA. The CDR3 protein is CSVEDLTGTGELFF. As DNA, the CDR3 is TGCAGCGTTGAAGATCTTACGGGTACCGGGGAGCTGTTTTTT.

This chain connects TRBV9 to TRBJ1-5; TRBD1 matches 8 bases. CDR1 SGDLS and CDR2 YYNGEE come from the germline V gene. The V and J ends lost 3 bases and 9 bases, in that order; junction bases with no gene match: 5. The CDR3 totals 13 residues. CDR3 nucleotides: TGTGCCAGCAGCGACAGGGGGGATGTGCCCCAGCATTTT. Its translation is CASSDRGDVPQHF.

The chain joins TRBV19 to TRBJ1-6, with 8 bases matching TRBD1. CDR1 is LNHDA and CDR2 is SQIVND in the germline V gene (reference sequence). V dropped 8 bases and J dropped 7; count of bases not matched to a gene: 10. CDR3 size: 15 residues. The CDR3 nucleotides read TGTGCCAGTCGACCATTCCGGGACAGGAATTCACCCCTCCACTTT. The encoded protein is CASRPFRDRNSPLHF.

The chain couples TRBV19 to TRBJ2-1, with D tentatively TRBD1 (6 bases). CDR1 is LNHDA, CDR2 SQIVND, per germline (reference sequence). Trimming shortened V by 8 bases and J by 9 bases, and 8 bases separated the two germline ends. This CDR3 contains 10 residues. The CDR3 here is CASQGSEQFF. DNA for the CDR3: TGTGCCAGTCAGGGGAGTGAGCAGTTCTTC.

This sequence joins TRBV13 and TRBJ2-2; D might be TRBD1 (6 bases). The V gene lost 3 bases and the J gene lost 5 bases, with 13 bases spanning the gap. CDR1 PRHDT and CDR2 FYEKMQ come from the germline V gene (reference sequence). The CDR3 has 15 residues. The CDR3 is CASSLARGITGELFF. The CDR3 DNA reads as TGTGCCAGCAGCTTGGCCAGGGGAATAACCGGGGAGCTGTTTTTT.

This rearrangement joins TRBV19 to TRBJ2-6; D perhaps matches TRBD1 (5 bases). Germline-derived CDR1 and CDR2 are LNHDA and SQIVND (reference sequence). Trimming took 5 bases from V and 3 from J, leaving 8 bases between them. The CDR3 sequence is 14 residues long. The chain's CDR3 is CASSEGVGANVLTF. The CDR3 DNA sequence: TGTGCCAGTAGTGAAGGGGTTGGGGCCAACGTCCTGACTTTC. The full variable domain, with the rest looked up from reference TRBV19 and TRBJ2-6, is DGGITQSPKYLFRKEGQNVTLSCEQNLNHDAMYWYRQDPGQGLRLIYYSQIVNDFQKGDIAEGYSVSREKKESFPLTVTSAQKNPTAFYLCASSEGVGANVLTFGAGSRLTVL.

This clone turned up a few times. The chain employs TRBV27 and TRBJ1-1, with 7 bases aligning to TRBD1. The CDR3 runs to 14 residues. The germline V gene has CDR1 MNHEY and CDR2 SMNVEV (reference sequence). V lost 3 bases to trimming and J lost 2 bases; unmatched junction nucleotides: 3. CDR3 amino acids: CASSLNRGNTEAFF. As DNA, the CDR3 is TGTGCCAGCAGTTTGAACAGGGGAAACACTGAAGCTTTCTTT.

This sequence joins TRBV2 and TRBJ2-7, with D maybe TRBD2 (6 bases). The V and J ends lost 4 bases and 5 bases respectively, with 15 bases between them. Germline V gives CDR1 SNHLY, CDR2 FYNNEI. This CDR3 region has 14 residues. The CDR3 region is CASSAQGGANEQYF. CDR3 bases: TGTGCCAGCAGTGCTCAGGGCGGGGCCAACGAGCAGTACTTC.

The chain combines TRBV6-5 with TRBJ1-2; D is possibly TRBD1 (5 bases). The CDR3 is 12 amino acids. Germline assignment: CDR1 MNHEY and CDR2 SVGAGI. The V and J ends lost 2 bases and 4 bases respectively, with 5 bases between them. CDR3 region: CASSYDSYGYTF. The CDR3 DNA is TGTGCCAGCAGTTACGACAGCTATGGCTACACCTTC.

This chain uses TRBV27 with TRBJ1-6; D ambiguous. This CDR3 region has 14 residues. Per the germline V gene, CDR1 is MNHEY and CDR2 is SMNVEV (reference sequence). V was cut by 0 bases and J by 9 bases, with 9 bases left in between. Written as DNA, the CDR3 is TGTGCCAGCAGTTTATCCCCCTACGGTTCACCCCTCCACTTT. Translated, it gives CASSLSPYGSPLHF.

The V call is TRBV27, the J call TRBJ1-3; D ambiguous. Germline V gene sequence: CDR1 MNHEY, CDR2 SMNVEV (reference sequence). The CDR3 has 16 amino acids. Trimming cost V 0 bases and J 2 bases, with 11 bases left between them. CDR3 protein: CASSLSWPPAGNTIYF. CDR3 sequence (DNA): TGTGCCAGCAGTTTATCGTGGCCTCCAGCTGGAAACACCATATATTTT.

The rearrangement joins TRBV4-3 to TRBJ1-1; possibly TRBD1 for D (5 bases). The CDR3 sequence is 15 residues long. Germline V gene sequence: CDR1 LGHNA, CDR2 YSLEER. V shed 5 bases and J shed 2 bases, with 15 bases lying between them. The CDR3 nucleotides read TGCGCCAGCAGCAGGTTCGACCAGGGAAACACTGAAGCTTTCTTT. This gives the protein CASSRFDQGNTEAFF.

The chain carries TRBV6-1 and TRBJ1-2; no clear D gene. Trimming left V 0 bases short and J 0 bases short, with 5 bases between. CDR1 is MNHNS and CDR2 is SASEGT in the germline V gene. The CDR3 runs to 14 residues. CDR3 nucleotides: TGTGCCAGCAGTGAAGCGTCAACTAACTATGGCTACACCTTC. Amino acids: CASSEASTNYGYTF.

This chain connects TRBV7-6 to TRBJ2-2, with D possibly matching TRBD1 (5 bases). Trimming stripped 4 bases from V and 0 bases from J, with 12 bases between. The CDR3 consists of 16 residues. Germline CDR1 SGHVS, CDR2 FNYEAQ. CDR3 in amino acids: CASSSTTAANTGELFF. CDR3 nucleotide sequence: TGTGCCAGCAGCTCAACGACAGCCGCGAACACCGGGGAGCTGTTTTTT.

This chain connects TRBV2 to TRBJ1-2, with D possibly matching TRBD1 (6 bases). V was clipped by 11 bases and J by 3 bases, with 13 bases between them. CDR1 and CDR2 from the germline V gene are SNHLY and FYNNEI. This CDR3 is 12 amino acids long. In DNA, the CDR3 is TGTGCCTGTCTACAGGGAGACTATGGCTACACCTTC. This codes for CACLQGDYGYTF.

V is TRBV5-5 and J is TRBJ2-7, with D tentatively TRBD2 (6 bases). Germline V gene data show CDR1 as SGHKS and CDR2 as YYEKEE (reference sequence). The CDR3 is made up of 15 amino acids. V was trimmed by 3 bases and J by 0 bases, leaving 13 bases between them. Written as DNA, the CDR3 is TGTGCCAGCAGCTGGAGGGGCCTGAGCTCCTACGAGCAGTACTTC. It yields the protein CASSWRGLSSYEQYF.

The genes are TRBV5-6 and TRBJ2-7; 14 positions match TRBD2. The CDR3 totals 16 residues. The V and J ends lost 2 bases and 3 bases, in that order; junction bases with no gene match: 4. The germline V gene has CDR1 SGHDT and CDR2 YYEEEE. The CDR3 is CASSFGLAGGYYEQYF. In DNA form, the CDR3 reads TGTGCCAGCAGCTTTGGACTAGCGGGGGGTTACTACGAGCAGTACTTC.

CDR3: CASSIRTARGENTEAFF. CDR3 DNA sequence: TGTGCCAGTAGTATCCGTACGGCCAGGGGCGAGAACACTGAAGCTTTCTTT. The rearrangement links TRBV19 to TRBJ1-1; a possible D gene is TRBD1 (6 bases). The CDR3 sequence is 17 residues long. The germline V and J ends were trimmed by 3 bases and 1 base, with 18 bases remaining between them. CDR1 LNHDA and CDR2 SQIVND come from the germline V gene (reference sequence).